This T cell receptor (beta chain) was captured in a study of shared clonotypes between healthy human individuals (dated by TCRdb to the early 2020s). With respect to the entire study: A few men and a couple of women, aged 18 to 49 years, made up the cohort. Between about 0.8 and 9 billion PBMCs per donor were obtained by leukapheresis. To increase sequencing depth and limit assay-specific biases, different laboratories used diverse techniques to prepare libraries and sequence TCR repertoires. Per donor, three plates each were used for CD4 naive and CD4 memory, two for CD8 naive, and one for CD8 memory. To estimate repertoire size and how much clonotypes are shared between individuals, the study performed deep sequencing of blood TCR repertoires from five healthy adults.

Inclusive of the bounding cysteine and phenylalanine, the CDR3 is 19 residues long. CDR3 DNA only is kept here, 57 bases in frame from base 1. The V end loses 2 bases and the J end loses 0 bases, and a stretch of 17 bases separates them. The germline V gene (reference sequence) provides CDR1 MNHEY and CDR2 SMNVEV. TCR CDR3 regions were amplified from genomic DNA by multiplex PCR using the deep immunoSEQ assay. For each cell subset, the extracted genomic DNA was distributed evenly across all wells of several immunoSEQ 96-well plates, and each plate served as one replicate. For sorted subsets, around 200 ng genomic DNA, equal to some 28,000 T cell genomes, was loaded into each replicate PCR. Purified libraries were measured with a Qubit 3.0 fluorometer, size-checked on a Bioanalyzer 2100, and measured again with the KAPA Library Quantification kit. Every immunoSEQ 96-well plate was sequenced on a separate single-read 150-cycle Illumina NextSeq 550 flow cell. Per the source publication's procedure: Because the immunoSEQ output included only junctional sequences and no quality scores, the filtering could not be the same as the filtering used for full-length reads. To assign V/J genes and CDR3, sequences were annotated using PyIR, a Python wrapper for IgBLAST v1.9, with IMGT germline references. Any read was removed if the V/J assignment was weak (E-value above 1e-6), the CDR3 was missing, or the read contained stop codons, out-of-frame junctions, or ambiguous translated residues. V3J clonotypes were defined as sequences sharing an identical inferred V gene, J gene, and CDR3 amino acid sequence. Percentage overlap between repertoires was computed as shared unique clonotypes divided by the size of the smaller repertoire. Three approaches were used to assess repertoire richness: RTK rarefaction, the Chao1 estimator, and Recon v2.1 estimates of unobserved clonotypes. Generation probabilities for all TCRbeta clonotypes obtained by the gDNA method from a few donors were computed using OLGA. TCRdb re-hosts the immuneACCESS table, in-frame sequences only. Its copies lack some clones; in the studies checked, an unresolved V gene accounts for under half of them, and the cause for the rest is not known. The DNA gave D and trimming, while V, J and clone size come from that table. The sample records 700,000 to 950,000 clones, around 96% of which are singletons. About 0.25% of the sample belongs to the ten largest clones.

CD8 naive samples were obtained by positive selection for CCR7 among CD45RO-negative cells, yielding a CD45RA+CCR7+ population from which TemRA cells were excluded. The donors were healthy, HIV-negative adults who had no recently reported acute infections or vaccinations. All donors were Caucasian adults living in Nashville, Tennessee, USA. After blood collection by leukapheresis, PBMCs were isolated using Ficoll-Histopaque density gradient centrifugation and then cryopreserved in the vapor phase of liquid nitrogen. Purity and quantity of every magnetically sorted T cell population were checked by analytical flow cytometry. Genomic DNA was isolated from each sorted fraction and quantified by UV absorbance on a Nanodrop 2000c. Overall results and qualifications from the work: Compared with non-shared clonotypes, clonotypes shared by all four sorted-subset donors had higher generation probabilities. Sampling was limited to blood, and TCR repertoires in tissue likely differ from TCR repertoires in blood. Estimated clonotype richness was generally larger for naive than for memory subsets. Because the study included a small number of donors, the genetic and exposure-history diversity represented was limited. Sharing across four donors was observed for about 5% of naive CD4, 3% to 3.5% of naive CD8, 2% to 2.5% of memory CD4, and approximately 0.41% of memory CD8 clonotypes. Based on pairwise subsampling, the degree of clonotype sharing among donors was expected to be affected by sequencing depth. Even with the large sequencing depth, rarefaction of the sorted-subset datasets indicated that sequencing was incomplete.

As to this clone: The specificity of this receptor is unknown. No much larger clone exists at a distance of one base, and base qualities are not known.

This clonotype was obtained from a young man in good health. The sample comprised naive CD8+ T cells sorted from blood. Sample cell subset or site, as interpreted from the label and publication: CD45RA+CCR7+. The chain employs TRBV27 and TRBJ2-6; tentative D gene TRBD2, with 5 bases matching. The CDR3 region has the sequence CASSLRSEDPRSGANVLTF. The bases read TGTGCCAGCAGTTTAAGGTCGGAGGATCCTCGCTCTGGGGCCAACGTCCTGACTTTC.